This paragraph reports one T cell receptor (beta chain). This sample was included in a study of T cells in localized non-small cell lung cancer. The CDR3 spans 14 residues. The germline gives CDR1 MDHEN, CDR2 SYDVKM. V was clipped by 5 bases and J by 6 bases; unmatched bases: 9. Libraries were prepared by immunoSEQ multiplex PCR; TCRdb keeps only in-frame clonotypes and omits some of them. Here the sample spans some 21,000 clones, about 88% being singletons. V usage is TRBV28 and J usage is TRBJ2-7, with TRBD1 matching 8 bases. The sequence was collected from a man between 35 and 75 years old with stage I lung adenocarcinoma. The material was peripheral blood, obtained before any cancer treatment. The CDR3 DNA reads as TGTGCCAGCAGTCCAGGGGGCGCGGGCCGCGAGCAGTACTTC. Its translation is CASSPGGAGREQYF.